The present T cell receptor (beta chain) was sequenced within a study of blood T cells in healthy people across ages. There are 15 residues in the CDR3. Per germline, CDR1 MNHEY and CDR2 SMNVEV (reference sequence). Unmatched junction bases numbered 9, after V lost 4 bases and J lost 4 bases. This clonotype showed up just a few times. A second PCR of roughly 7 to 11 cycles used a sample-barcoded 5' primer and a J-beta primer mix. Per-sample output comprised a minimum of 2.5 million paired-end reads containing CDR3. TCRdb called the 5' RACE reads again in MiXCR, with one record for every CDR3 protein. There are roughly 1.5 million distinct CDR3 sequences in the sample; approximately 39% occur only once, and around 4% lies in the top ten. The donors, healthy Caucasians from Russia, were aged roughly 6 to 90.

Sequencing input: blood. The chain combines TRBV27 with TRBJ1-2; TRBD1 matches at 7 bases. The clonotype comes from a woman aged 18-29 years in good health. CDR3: CASSSGQVSFYGYTF. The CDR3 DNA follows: TGTGCCAGCAGTTCAGGACAGGTCTCCTTCTATGGCTACACCTTC.